These T cell receptor beta chains were read from a single sample in a study of T cells in Graves' hyperthyroidism and ophthalmopathy. TCRdb re-called the multiplex PCR reads with MiXCR, one entry per CDR3 protein. The table shows roughly 580,000 distinct CDR3 sequences, with approximately 44% occurring only once. The sequencing input was peripheral blood or thyroid tissue (not recorded which). The receptors here all came from a woman aged 18-29 years with Graves' hyperthyroidism. Both conserved end residues are part of each CDR3. Each record gives: J gene, D gene, V gene, CDR3 protein. A D gene is named only where the DNA matches it firmly.

TRBJ1-2	NA	TRBV12-3/TRBV12-4	CASSFNSINYGYTF
TRBJ1-5	NA	TRBV2	CASSLRFNQPQHF
TRBJ2-5	NA	TRBV6-5	CASRQAETEETQYF
TRBJ2-7	NA	TRBV5-6	CASSLAGSNSYEQYF
TRBJ1-4	TRBD1	TRBV7-8	CASSLAGGYEKLFF
TRBJ2-7	NA	TRBV15	CATSRDVKRTYEQYF
TRBJ1-1	NA	TRBV10-3	CAISDRLTEAFF
TRBJ2-7	NA	TRBV2	CASSYLATYEQYF
TRBJ1-1	NA	TRBV6-5	CASSFDTELNTEAFF
TRBJ1-3	NA	TRBV6-5	CASSYGLRSHF
TRBJ1-3	NA	TRBV19	CASSIFLRNTIYF
TRBJ2-7	TRBD2	TRBV2	CASSELAEPLWF
TRBJ1-5	NA	TRBV24-1	CATSGWGGETQHF
TRBJ1-5	TRBD1	TRBV11-1	CASSLPQGQTGNQPQHF
TRBJ1-2	TRBD1	TRBV25-1	CASSFTGTGGVYGYTF
TRBJ1-2	NA	TRBV10-2	CASSEEESYGYTF
TRBJ1-1	NA	TRBV5-1	CASSGQTVRYTEAFF
TRBJ1-1	NA	TRBV20-1	CSAEDSKNTEAFF
TRBJ1-2	TRBD1	TRBV7-9	CASSETGGSLYGYTF
TRBJ2-1	TRBD2	TRBV25-1	CASSELAGGNEQFF
TRBJ2-7	TRBD2	TRBV11-2	CASSETSGSAYEQYF
TRBJ2-5	NA	TRBV2	CASSGNTGSQETQYF
TRBJ1-6	TRBD1	TRBV2	CASSWQGAYSPLHF
TRBJ2-7	NA	TRBV29-1	CSVVSRGYEQYF
TRBJ1-1	NA	TRBV25-1	CASRTGQTNTEAFF
TRBJ1-3	NA	TRBV6-1	CASSPRFTARSGNTIYF
TRBJ2-3	NA	TRBV24-1	CATGGNVDTQYF
TRBJ2-5	NA	TRBV20-1	CSAAGRPTNQETQYF
TRBJ1-2	NA	TRBV5-1	CASSLDPVNYGYTF
TRBJ2-3	NA	TRBV24-1	CATSDLGDTQYF
TRBJ2-2	NA	TRBV15	CATSRDRRRGNTGELFF
TRBJ2-7	NA	TRBV7-2	CASSFGQRYEQYF
TRBJ2-2	NA	TRBV7-8	CASSLYANAGELFF
TRBJ1-2	TRBD1	TRBV20-1	CSARASDGQGAEGYTF
TRBJ1-2	NA	TRBV29-1	CSVEVHSLAWGGYTF
TRBJ2-2	NA	TRBV7-2	CASSVGRLVDTGELFF
TRBJ1-6	NA	TRBV9	CASSQDRYSPLHF
TRBJ2-7	NA	TRBV2	CASTLISEQYF
TRBJ2-5	NA	TRBV20-1	CSARDRAVQETQYF
TRBJ1-4	TRBD1	TRBV10-3	CATRTGGEKLFF
TRBJ1-2	NA	TRBV7-8	CASRSGRGGHGYTF
TRBJ2-7	TRBD2	TRBV24-1	CASSFRGRVYEQYF
TRBJ2-7	TRBD2	TRBV15	CATSRSGTSGPYEQYF
TRBJ2-6	TRBD1	TRBV2	CASTATGAGGANVLTF
TRBJ1-6	NA	TRBV7-8	CASSPRRQNNSPLHF
TRBJ1-5	NA	TRBV29-1	CSVEAGGQPQHF
TRBJ1-6	TRBD1	TRBV7-3	CASSATGRKDSPLHF
TRBJ1-2	TRBD1	TRBV7-3	CASSPDRGTLTNYGYTF
TRBJ1-5	NA	TRBV10-3	CASSYPGAEADQPQHF
TRBJ1-1	TRBD1	TRBV6-1	CASSQRTGATEAFF
TRBJ2-3	NA	TRBV7-9	CASSSSSTDTQYF
TRBJ2-2	NA	TRBV11-2	CASSLDLPIGGIGELFF